This entry concerns a single T cell receptor beta chain. Its target is unknown. The data were taken from a study of regulatory T cells in long-lasting Graves disease. Study in general: With positive TSH receptor antibodies and over 5 years of antithyroid drugs, Graves' disease was considered persistent. The study, taken as a whole, reports: Persistent disease showed a preference for TRBV28, TRBJ1-2 and TRBJ2-5.

The time point denotes: persistent/refractory GD, antithyroid drugs over 5 years with positive TRAb. After RNA was extracted from PBMCs, the TCR library was made from it. American Thyroid Association guidelines defined how Graves' disease was diagnosed. Investigators prepared the TCR beta libraries by applying iRepertoire HTBI primers and Arm-PCR of CDR3 regions. MiXCR was run by TCRdb on the multiplex PCR reads, yielding one entry per CDR3 protein. The table includes 600,000 to 800,000 distinct CDR3 sequences, around 32% detected once. From germline, CDR1 is SGHRS and CDR2 YFSETQ. V was pared by 9 bases and J by 1 base, with 9 bases of the junction left unmatched. CDR3 length: 14 amino acids.

The origin of this receptor is a female donor with Graves disease. The chain joins TRBV5-1 to TRBJ1-1; 7 bases line up with TRBD1. Sequencing used peripheral blood mononuclear cells (PBMCs), obtained when the disease was refractory, from a patient treated with antithyroid drugs. In nucleotides, the CDR3 is TGCGCCACCGCGACAGGGAACCCGAACACTGAAGCTTTCTTT. Encoded protein: CATATGNPNTEAFF.